This record covers a single T cell receptor (beta chain). This record belongs to a study of blood T cell repertoires in COVID-19. Produced via immunoSEQ multiplex PCR; TCRdb's table is partial and in-frame only. The sample lists roughly 500,000 clones, 80% to 90% occurring once. V gave up 4 bases and J gave up 5 bases, with 10 bases separating them. This CDR3 is built from 13 residues. Germline assignment: CDR1 KGHDR and CDR2 SFDVKD. The specimen sequenced was peripheral blood. The origin of this receptor is a man aged 18 to 29 with COVID-19, enrolled during active disease. The chain joins TRBV24-1 to TRBJ2-5; possibly TRBD1 for D (6 bases). The CDR3 protein is CATSEQGRETQYF. The CDR3, as DNA: TGTGCCACCAGTGAGCAGGGGCGGGAGACCCAGTACTTC.